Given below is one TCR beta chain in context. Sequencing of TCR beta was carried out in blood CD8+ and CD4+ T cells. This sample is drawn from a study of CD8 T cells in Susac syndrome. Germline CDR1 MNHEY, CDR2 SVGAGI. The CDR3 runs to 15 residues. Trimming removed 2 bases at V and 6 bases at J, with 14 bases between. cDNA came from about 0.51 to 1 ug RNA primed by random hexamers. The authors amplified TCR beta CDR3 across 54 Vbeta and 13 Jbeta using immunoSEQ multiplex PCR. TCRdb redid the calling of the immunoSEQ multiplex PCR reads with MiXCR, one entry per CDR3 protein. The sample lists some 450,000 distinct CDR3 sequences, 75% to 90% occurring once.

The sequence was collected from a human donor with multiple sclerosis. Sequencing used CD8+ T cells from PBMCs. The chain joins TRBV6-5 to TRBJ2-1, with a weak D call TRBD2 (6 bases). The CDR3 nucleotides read TGTGCCAGCAGTTACGTGTGGGACTCGACCAATGAGCAGTTCTTC. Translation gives CASSYVWDSTNEQFF.